This T cell receptor (beta chain) was captured by sequencing in a study of memory CD8 T cells in hepatitis C reinfection. Study-wide context: A couple of donors resolved primary infection, then developed chronic reinfection. A positive HCV RNA test after two negatives ≥60 days apart defined reinfection. Samples before reinfection came 55 to 20 weeks prior to detection.

Time point denoted: pre-reinfection, 55 to 20 weeks before reinfection detection. The sorted cells went straight to TCR sequencing with no prior in vitro expansion. At all three reinfection time points, viable CD3+ CD8+ CD45RO- cells from a couple of donors served as controls. Trimming cost V 4 bases and J 2 bases, with 8 bases left between them. The CDR3 contains 13 residues. The germline gives CDR1 MNHEY, CDR2 SMNVEV (reference sequence). Some clones are missing from TCRdb's copy, which holds only in-frame ones; the method was immunoSEQ multiplex PCR. Of just over 50,000 clones listed, 89% are singletons.

Material: naive CD8+ T cells sorted from blood. The TCR was taken from a man between 18 and 29 years old with hepatitis C virus infection. The chain joins TRBV27 to TRBJ1-1; D may be TRBD1 (5 bases). The CDR3 spells CASSWGLNTEAFF. CDR3 sequence (DNA): TGTGCCAGCAGTTGGGGCCTCAACACTGAAGCTTTCTTT.